The sequence of this TCR beta chain was determined in a study of STAT5B mutations in CD4+ large granular lymphocyte leukemia. At the level of the study: Healthy donors showed HLA-associated enrichment of the CDR3 'QG' motif.

Germline V gene sequence: CDR1 MNHNS, CDR2 SASEGT. CDR3 size: 15 residues. V shed 6 bases and J 5 bases; nucleotides not matched to a gene: 6. This clone was detected a few times. The target antigen is unknown. Study-wide findings and caveats: The CD4+ versus CD8+ T-LGLL clonality difference may reflect limited sample size.

This table comes from immunoSEQ multiplex PCR, and its TCRdb copy is limited to in-frame clones, with some not included. Altogether roughly 30,000 clones are present, approximately 70% being singletons, with the ten largest covering 2%. The TCR sequence derives from a human donor in good health. V gene TRBV6-1 combines with J gene TRBJ2-2; 10 nucleotides match TRBD2. Sample: CD4+ T cells from blood buffy coats. The CDR3, as DNA: TGTGCCAGCAGCCAAGCGGGGGGGCAGACCGGGGAGCTGTTTTTT. As protein: CASSQAGGQTGELFF.